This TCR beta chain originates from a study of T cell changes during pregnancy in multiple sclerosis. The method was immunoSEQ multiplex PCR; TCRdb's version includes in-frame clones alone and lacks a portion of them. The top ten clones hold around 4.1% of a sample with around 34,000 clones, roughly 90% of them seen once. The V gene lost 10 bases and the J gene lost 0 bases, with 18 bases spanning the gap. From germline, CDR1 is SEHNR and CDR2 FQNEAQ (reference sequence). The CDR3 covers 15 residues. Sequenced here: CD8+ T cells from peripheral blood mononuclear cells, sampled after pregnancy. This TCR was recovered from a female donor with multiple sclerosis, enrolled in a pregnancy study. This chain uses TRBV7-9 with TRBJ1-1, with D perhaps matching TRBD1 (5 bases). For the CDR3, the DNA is TGTGCCACCTCCGGGGGGGGAGGGATGAACACTGAAGCTTTCTTT. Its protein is CATSGGGGMNTEAFF.